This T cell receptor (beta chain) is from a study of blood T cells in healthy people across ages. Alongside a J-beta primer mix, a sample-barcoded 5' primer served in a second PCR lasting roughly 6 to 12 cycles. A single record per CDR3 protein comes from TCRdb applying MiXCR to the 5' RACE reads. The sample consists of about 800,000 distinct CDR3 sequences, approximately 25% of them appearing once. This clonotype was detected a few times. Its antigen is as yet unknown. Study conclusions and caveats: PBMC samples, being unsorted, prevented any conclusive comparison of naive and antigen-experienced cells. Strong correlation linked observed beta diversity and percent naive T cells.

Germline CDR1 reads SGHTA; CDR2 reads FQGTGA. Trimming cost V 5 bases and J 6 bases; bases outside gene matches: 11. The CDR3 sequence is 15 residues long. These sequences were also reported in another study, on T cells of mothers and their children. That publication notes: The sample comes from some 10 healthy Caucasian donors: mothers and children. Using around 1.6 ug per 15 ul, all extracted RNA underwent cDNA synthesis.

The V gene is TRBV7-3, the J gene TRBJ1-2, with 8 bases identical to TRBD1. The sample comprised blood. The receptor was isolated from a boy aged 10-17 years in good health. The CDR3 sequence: CASSPRTGKLDGYTF. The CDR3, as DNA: TGTGCCAGCAGCCCCCGGACAGGGAAGTTGGATGGCTACACCTTC.